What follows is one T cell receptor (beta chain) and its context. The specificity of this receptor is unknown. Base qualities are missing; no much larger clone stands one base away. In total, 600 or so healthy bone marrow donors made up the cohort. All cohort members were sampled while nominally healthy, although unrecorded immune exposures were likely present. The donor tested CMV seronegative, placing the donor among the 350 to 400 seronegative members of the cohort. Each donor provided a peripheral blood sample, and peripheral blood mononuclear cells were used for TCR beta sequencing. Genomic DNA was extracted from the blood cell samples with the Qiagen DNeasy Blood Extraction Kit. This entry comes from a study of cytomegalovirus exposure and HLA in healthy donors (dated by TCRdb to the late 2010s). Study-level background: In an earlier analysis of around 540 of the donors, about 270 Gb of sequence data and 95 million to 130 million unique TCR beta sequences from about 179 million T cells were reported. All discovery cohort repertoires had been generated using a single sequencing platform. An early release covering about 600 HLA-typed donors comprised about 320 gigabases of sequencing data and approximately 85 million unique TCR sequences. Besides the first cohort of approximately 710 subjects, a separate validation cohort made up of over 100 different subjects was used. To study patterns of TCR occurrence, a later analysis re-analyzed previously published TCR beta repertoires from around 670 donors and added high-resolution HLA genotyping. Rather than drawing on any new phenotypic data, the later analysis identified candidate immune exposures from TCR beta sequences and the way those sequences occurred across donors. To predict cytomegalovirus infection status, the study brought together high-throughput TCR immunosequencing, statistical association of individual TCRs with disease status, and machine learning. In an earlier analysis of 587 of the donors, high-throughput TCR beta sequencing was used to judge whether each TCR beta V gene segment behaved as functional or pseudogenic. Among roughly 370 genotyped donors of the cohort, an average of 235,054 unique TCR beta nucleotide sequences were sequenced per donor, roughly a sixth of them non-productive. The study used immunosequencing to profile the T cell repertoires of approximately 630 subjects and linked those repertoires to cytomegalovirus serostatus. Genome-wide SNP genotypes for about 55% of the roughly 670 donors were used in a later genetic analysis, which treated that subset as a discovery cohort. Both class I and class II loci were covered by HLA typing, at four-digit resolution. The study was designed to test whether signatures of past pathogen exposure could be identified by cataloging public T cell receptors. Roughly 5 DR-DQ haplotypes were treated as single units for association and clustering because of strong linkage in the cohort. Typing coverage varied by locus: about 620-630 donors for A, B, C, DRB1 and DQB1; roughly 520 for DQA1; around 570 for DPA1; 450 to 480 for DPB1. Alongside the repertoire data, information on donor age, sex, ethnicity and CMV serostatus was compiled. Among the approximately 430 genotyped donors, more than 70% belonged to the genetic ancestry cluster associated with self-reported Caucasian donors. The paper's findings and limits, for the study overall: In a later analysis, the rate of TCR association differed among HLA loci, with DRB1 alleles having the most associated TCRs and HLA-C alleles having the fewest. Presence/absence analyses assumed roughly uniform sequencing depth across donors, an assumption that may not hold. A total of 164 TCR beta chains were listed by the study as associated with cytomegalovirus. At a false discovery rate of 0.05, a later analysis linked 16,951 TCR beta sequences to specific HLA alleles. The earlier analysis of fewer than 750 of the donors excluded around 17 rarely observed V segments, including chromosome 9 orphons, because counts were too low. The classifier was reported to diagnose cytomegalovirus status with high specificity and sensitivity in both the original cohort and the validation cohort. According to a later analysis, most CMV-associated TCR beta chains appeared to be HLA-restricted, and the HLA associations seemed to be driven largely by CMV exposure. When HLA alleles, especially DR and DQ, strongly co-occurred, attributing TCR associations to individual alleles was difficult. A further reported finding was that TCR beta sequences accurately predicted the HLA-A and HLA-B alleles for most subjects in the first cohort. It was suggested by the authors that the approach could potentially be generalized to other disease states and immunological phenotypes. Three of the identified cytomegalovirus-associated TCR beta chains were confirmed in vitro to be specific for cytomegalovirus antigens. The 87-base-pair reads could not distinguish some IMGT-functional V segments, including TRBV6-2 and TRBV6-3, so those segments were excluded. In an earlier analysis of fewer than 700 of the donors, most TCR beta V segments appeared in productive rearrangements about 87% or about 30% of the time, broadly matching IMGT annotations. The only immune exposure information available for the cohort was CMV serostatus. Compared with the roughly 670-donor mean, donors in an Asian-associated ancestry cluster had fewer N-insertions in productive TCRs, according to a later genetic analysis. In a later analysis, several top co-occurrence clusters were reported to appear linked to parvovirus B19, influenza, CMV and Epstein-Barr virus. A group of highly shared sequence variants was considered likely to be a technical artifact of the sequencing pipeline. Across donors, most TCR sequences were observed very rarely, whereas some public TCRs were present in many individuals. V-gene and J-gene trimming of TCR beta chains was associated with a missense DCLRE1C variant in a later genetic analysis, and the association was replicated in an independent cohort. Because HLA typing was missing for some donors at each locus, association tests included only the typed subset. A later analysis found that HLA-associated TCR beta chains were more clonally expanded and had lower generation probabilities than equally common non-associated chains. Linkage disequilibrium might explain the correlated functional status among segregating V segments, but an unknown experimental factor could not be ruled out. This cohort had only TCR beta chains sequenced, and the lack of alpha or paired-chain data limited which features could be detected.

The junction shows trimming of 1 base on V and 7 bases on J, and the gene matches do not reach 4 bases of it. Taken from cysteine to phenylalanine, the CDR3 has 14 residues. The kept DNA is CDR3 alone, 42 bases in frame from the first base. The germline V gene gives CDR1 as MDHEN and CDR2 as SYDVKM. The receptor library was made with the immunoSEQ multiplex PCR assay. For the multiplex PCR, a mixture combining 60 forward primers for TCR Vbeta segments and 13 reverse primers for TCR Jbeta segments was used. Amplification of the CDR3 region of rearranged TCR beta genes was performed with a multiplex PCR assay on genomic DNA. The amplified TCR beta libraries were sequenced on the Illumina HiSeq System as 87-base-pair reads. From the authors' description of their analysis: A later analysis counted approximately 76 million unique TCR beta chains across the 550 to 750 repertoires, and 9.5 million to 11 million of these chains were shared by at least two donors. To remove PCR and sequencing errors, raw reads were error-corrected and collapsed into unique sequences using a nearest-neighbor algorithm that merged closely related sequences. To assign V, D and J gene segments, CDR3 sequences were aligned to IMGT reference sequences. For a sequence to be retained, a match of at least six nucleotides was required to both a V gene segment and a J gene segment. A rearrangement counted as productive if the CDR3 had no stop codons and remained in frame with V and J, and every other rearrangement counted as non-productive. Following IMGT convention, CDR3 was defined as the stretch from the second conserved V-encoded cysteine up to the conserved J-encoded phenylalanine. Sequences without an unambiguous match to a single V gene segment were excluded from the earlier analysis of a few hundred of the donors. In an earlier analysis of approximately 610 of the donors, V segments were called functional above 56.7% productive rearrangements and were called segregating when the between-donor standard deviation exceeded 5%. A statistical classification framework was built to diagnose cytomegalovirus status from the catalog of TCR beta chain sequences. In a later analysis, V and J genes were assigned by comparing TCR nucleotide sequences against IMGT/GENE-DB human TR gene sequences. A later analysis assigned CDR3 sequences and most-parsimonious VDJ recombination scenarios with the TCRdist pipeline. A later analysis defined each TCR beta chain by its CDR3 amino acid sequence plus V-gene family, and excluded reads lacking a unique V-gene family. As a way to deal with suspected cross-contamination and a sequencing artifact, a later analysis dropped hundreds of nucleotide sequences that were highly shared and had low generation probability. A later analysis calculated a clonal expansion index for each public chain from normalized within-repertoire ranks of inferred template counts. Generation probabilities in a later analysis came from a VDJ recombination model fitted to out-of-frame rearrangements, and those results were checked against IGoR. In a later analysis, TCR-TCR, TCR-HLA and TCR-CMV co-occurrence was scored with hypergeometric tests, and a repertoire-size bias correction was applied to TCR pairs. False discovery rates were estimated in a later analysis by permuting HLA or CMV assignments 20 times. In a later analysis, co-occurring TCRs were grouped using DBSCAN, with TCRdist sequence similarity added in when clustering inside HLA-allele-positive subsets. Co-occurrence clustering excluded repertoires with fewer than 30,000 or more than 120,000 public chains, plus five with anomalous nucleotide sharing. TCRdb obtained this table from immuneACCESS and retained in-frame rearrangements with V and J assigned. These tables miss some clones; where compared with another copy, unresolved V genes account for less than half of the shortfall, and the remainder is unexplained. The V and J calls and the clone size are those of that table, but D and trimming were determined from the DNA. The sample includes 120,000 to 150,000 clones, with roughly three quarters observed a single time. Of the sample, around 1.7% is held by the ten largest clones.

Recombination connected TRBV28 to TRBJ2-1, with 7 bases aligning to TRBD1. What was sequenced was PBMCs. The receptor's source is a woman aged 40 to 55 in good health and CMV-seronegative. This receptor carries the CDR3 CASSLLRGRNEQFF. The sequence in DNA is TGTGCCAGCAGTTTATTGAGGGGGCGGAATGAGCAGTTCTTC.